A single sample gave rise to the 22 T cell receptor beta chains below, sequenced in a study of blood T cell repertoires in COVID-19. Profiling relied on immunoSEQ multiplex PCR, and the TCRdb table lists in-frame clones only, not all of them. The sample has roughly 250,000 clones, 88% seen once; the top ten hold approximately 3%. Sequenced sample: PBMCs or T cells enriched from blood (not recorded which). Receptors originate from a woman between 45 and 60 years old who had recovered from COVID-19.

This chain uses TRBV5-1 with TRBJ1-1; weak D call: TRBD1 (6 bases). This CDR3 has 15 amino acids. Germline CDR1 reads SGHRS; CDR2 reads YFSETQ. Trimming removed 0 bases at V and 4 bases at J, with 13 bases between. The CDR3 DNA sequence: TGCGCCAGCAGCTTGGTTGTAGGGGGGGCCACTGAAGCTTTCTTT. It translates to CASSLVVGGATEAFF.

The V call is TRBV9, the J call TRBJ2-2; 11 bases fit TRBD2. The CDR3 spans 16 residues. Germline assignment: CDR1 SGDLS and CDR2 YYNGEE. V trimming: 3 bases; J trimming: 1 base; junction bases outside the gene matches: 2. The CDR3 coding sequence is TGTGCCAGCAGCGGAGGGACTAGCGGGAACACCGGGGAGCTGTTTTTT. Amino acid sequence: CASSGGTSGNTGELFF.

The chain combines TRBV20-1 with TRBJ2-7; the match to TRBD2 covers 9 bases. V lost 3 bases to trimming and J lost 5 bases; unmatched junction nucleotides: 8. The CDR3 sequence is 14 residues long. CDR1 and CDR2 from the germline V gene are DFQATT and SNEGSKA (reference sequence). The CDR3 nucleotides are TGCAGTGCTAGTAGGGCTAGCGGGACAAACGAGCAGTACTTC. It specifies CSASRASGTNEQYF.

The chain joins TRBV28 to TRBJ2-1, with 9 nucleotides matching TRBD1. The germline gives CDR1 MDHEN, CDR2 SYDVKM. V lost 6 bases to trimming and J lost 6 bases; unmatched junction nucleotides: 9. This CDR3 is 15 amino acids long. The CDR3 here is CASSKPGQGSNEQFF. The CDR3 bases are TGTGCCAGCAGCAAACCGGGACAGGGTTCCAATGAGCAGTTCTTC.

This chain connects TRBV7-2 to TRBJ2-3, with 7 positions matching TRBD2. CDR1 and CDR2 (germline): SGHTA, FQGNSA. The CDR3 runs to 16 residues. V was pared by 5 bases and J by 5 bases, with 13 bases of the junction left unmatched. DNA for the CDR3: TGTGCCAGCAGCATGTTGGCTAGCGGCCCAGGAGATACGCAGTATTTT. It specifies CASSMLASGPGDTQYF.

This rearrangement joins TRBV18 to TRBJ1-1, with D maybe TRBD1 (6 bases). With 6 bases removed from V and 3 bases from J, the gap between germline ends came to 17 bases. This CDR3 comprises 15 residues. The V gene's germline CDR1 is KGHSH and CDR2 LQKENI. The CDR3 loop is CASSPSGHRDTEAFF. The CDR3, as DNA: TGTGCCAGCTCTCCTTCGGGACACCGGGACACTGAAGCTTTCTTT. The full variable domain, its missing parts supplied by reference TRBV18 and TRBJ1-1, is NAGVMQNPRHLVRRRGQEARLRCSPMKGHSHVYWYRQLPEEGLKFMVYLQKENIIDESGMPKERFSAEFPKEGPSILRIQQVVRGDSAAYFCASSPSGHRDTEAFFGQGTRLTVV.

V is TRBV7-3 and J is TRBJ2-1; D is undetermined. The CDR3 spans 16 residues. Germline CDR1 reads SGHTA; CDR2 reads FQGTGA. V was pared by 4 bases and J by 0 bases, with 13 bases between. The CDR3 is CASSSPAASSYNEQFF. DNA for the CDR3: TGTGCCAGCAGCTCACCGGCCGCTAGCTCCTACAATGAGCAGTTCTTC.

The chain links TRBV5-1 to TRBJ2-2; D might be TRBD2 (5 bases). V was pared by 1 base and J by 2 bases, with 12 bases between. The germline CDR1 and CDR2 sequences are SGHRS and YFSETQ. The CDR3 is 16 amino acids. CDR3 protein: CASSLIGMGNTGELFF. CDR3 coding DNA: TGCGCCAGCAGCTTGATCGGGATGGGAAACACCGGGGAGCTGTTTTTT.

This clone was detected once. This rearrangement joins TRBV5-5 to TRBJ1-1; no firm D call. Per the germline V gene, CDR1 is SGHKS and CDR2 is YYEKEE (reference sequence). Trimming took 0 bases from V and 2 from J, leaving 5 bases between them. The CDR3 runs 13 residues. The CDR3 spells CASSLARNTEAFF. CDR3 sequence (DNA): TGTGCCAGCAGCTTGGCCAGAAACACTGAAGCTTTCTTT.

As regards this clone: Within the sample, other DNA sequences also encode this same CDR3. The V gene is TRBV28, the J gene TRBJ1-2, with a weak D call TRBD1 (6 bases). Germline values: CDR1 MDHEN, CDR2 SYDVKM. The CDR3 runs to 12 residues. V was trimmed by 3 bases and J by 4 bases, leaving 6 bases between them. The CDR3 region is CASSFRGYGYTF. The DNA for the CDR3 is TGTGCCAGCAGTTTCAGGGGCTATGGCTACACCTTC.

J is TRBJ2-2 and V is TRBV7-9; D not resolved. CDR1 SEHNR and CDR2 FQNEAQ come from the germline V gene (reference sequence). V was cut by 5 bases and J by 0 bases, with 10 bases left in between. This CDR3 has 15 residues. CDR3 in amino acids: CASSHQQSNTGELFF. The CDR3 coding sequence is TGTGCCAGCAGCCACCAACAGTCGAACACCGGGGAGCTGTTTTTT. The entire variable domain, with the rest obtained from reference TRBV7-9 and TRBJ2-2, is as follows: DTGVSQNPRHKITKRGQNVTFRCDPISEHNRLYWYRQTLGQGPEFLTYFQNEAQLEKSRLLSDRFSAERPKGSFSTLEIQRTEQGDSAMYLCASSHQQSNTGELFFGEGSRLTVL.

The chain employs TRBV5-1 and TRBJ2-1; 14 bases align to TRBD2. The CDR3 runs 20 residues. V was pared by 0 bases and J by 10 bases, with 18 bases of the junction left unmatched. Germline CDR1 reads SGHRS; CDR2 reads YFSETQ. Written as DNA, the CDR3 is TGCGCCAGCAGCTTGGCGAGAGCGGGACTAGCGGGAGAAGAAGGTCTCGAGCAGTTCTTC. The encoded protein is CASSLARAGLAGEEGLEQFF.

The chain uses TRBV24-1 and TRBJ1-2; 11 nucleotides align to TRBD1. Trimming took 2 bases from V and 5 from J; bases not matched to a gene: 3. CDR1 is KGHDR, CDR2 SFDVKD, per germline. The CDR3 covers 15 residues. This CDR3 is CATSDWTGGRYGYTF. CDR3 sequence (DNA): TGTGCCACCAGTGATTGGACAGGGGGCAGGTATGGCTACACCTTC.

This clone was picked up a small number of times. The chain uses TRBV6-2 or TRBV6-3 and TRBJ2-2, with D unclear. V shed 6 bases and J shed 6 bases, with 14 bases lying between them. The germline V gene has CDR1 MNHEY and CDR2 SVGEGT. CDR3 size: 14 residues. CDR3 region: CASSLHTRPGELFF. The CDR3 coding sequence is TGTGCCAGCAGCCTACATACGCGGCCCGGGGAGCTGTTTTTT.

This clone was counted once. The gene calls are TRBV28 and TRBJ2-4; possibly TRBD2 for D (6 bases). This CDR3 has 16 residues. The V end lost 2 bases, the J end lost 3 bases, and 14 bases lay between the germline ends. CDR1 MDHEN and CDR2 SYDVKM come from the germline V gene. CDR3 region: CASSLALAANKNIQYF. The CDR3 nucleotides are TGTGCCAGCAGTTTAGCGTTAGCGGCCAACAAAAACATTCAGTACTTC.

The rearrangement links TRBV4-1 to TRBJ1-3; D perhaps matches TRBD1 (6 bases). The germline V gene has CDR1 MGHRA and CDR2 YSYEKL. The germline V and J ends were trimmed by 1 base and 4 bases, with 8 bases remaining between them. The CDR3 length is 14 residues. In DNA form, the CDR3 reads TGCGCCAGCAGCCAAGTGAGGGGGGGAAACACCATATATTTT. Translating gives CASSQVRGGNTIYF.

This sequence joins TRBV28 and TRBJ2-7; no firm D call. The V end lost 3 bases, the J end lost 1 base, and 4 bases lay between the germline ends. Germline lookup yields CDR1 MDHEN and CDR2 SYDVKM. The CDR3 is made up of 12 amino acids. The CDR3 DNA follows: TGTGCCAGCAGTTTCCCTTCCTACGAGCAGTACTTC. It encodes CASSFPSYEQYF.

The gene calls are TRBV5-1 and TRBJ2-3; the D is unclear. V lost 2 bases and J 2 bases, leaving 9 bases between the germline ends. The germline gives CDR1 SGHRS, CDR2 YFSETQ. The CDR3 has 14 residues. DNA for the CDR3: TGCGCCAGCAGCTTAGACGGAGTCACAGATACGCAGTATTTT. Its translation is CASSLDGVTDTQYF.

This rearrangement joins TRBV5-1 to TRBJ2-6; 7 bases are a match to TRBD1. Trimming at V came to 1 base and at J to 0 bases, leaving 13 bases not matched to a gene. Germline-derived CDR1 and CDR2 are SGHRS and YFSETQ. This CDR3 is 20 amino acids long. The CDR3 DNA reads TGCGCCAGCAGCTTGTGGGGACAGAGATACTGGGGCTCTGGGGCCAACGTCCTGACTTTC. This codes for CASSLWGQRYWGSGANVLTF.

The table lists this clone with a few counts. This rearrangement joins TRBV28 to TRBJ1-2; 7 bases map to TRBD1. The length of the CDR3 is 14 residues. V was clipped by 2 bases and J by 4 bases; unmatched bases: 4. CDR1 and CDR2 from the germline V gene are MDHEN and SYDVKM. CDR3 loop: CASSLTGQAYGYTF. In DNA form, the CDR3 reads TGTGCCAGCAGTTTAACAGGACAGGCCTATGGCTACACCTTC.

J is TRBJ1-6 and V is TRBV5-1; D gene unclear. CDR3 length: 14 amino acids. Germline-derived CDR1 and CDR2 are SGHRS and YFSETQ. V was trimmed by 0 bases and J by 10 bases, leaving 11 bases between them. The CDR3 is CASSLEAGRSPLHF. The CDR3 nucleotides read TGCGCCAGCAGCTTGGAGGCGGGTCGCTCACCCCTCCACTTT.

Written as DNA, the CDR3 is TGTGCCAGCAGCTACGACTACAGTTATGGCTACACCTTC. Protein sequence: CASSYDYSYGYTF. This sequence joins TRBV11-2 and TRBJ1-2; D gene uncertain. Between the trimmed V and J ends, which lost 4 bases and 5 bases, there was a span of 11 bases. Germline V gene lookup returns CDR1 SGHAT and CDR2 FQNNGV. There are 13 residues in the CDR3.